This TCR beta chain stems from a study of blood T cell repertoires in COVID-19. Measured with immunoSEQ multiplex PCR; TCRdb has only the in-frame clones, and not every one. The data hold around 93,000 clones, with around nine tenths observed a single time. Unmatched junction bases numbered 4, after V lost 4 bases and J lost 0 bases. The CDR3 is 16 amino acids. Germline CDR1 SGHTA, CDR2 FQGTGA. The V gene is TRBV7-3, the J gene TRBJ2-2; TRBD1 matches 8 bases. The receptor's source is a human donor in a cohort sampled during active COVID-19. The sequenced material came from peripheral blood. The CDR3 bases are TGTGCCAGCAGCTACTCAGGGGGCGCGAACACCGGGGAGCTGTTTTTT. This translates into CASSYSGGANTGELFF.